This T cell receptor (beta chain) was recovered during a study of CD8 T cells in ankylosing spondylitis. TCR beta libraries were made by quantitative 5'-RACE with molecular barcodes. TCRdb analysed the 5' RACE reads with MiXCR anew, one entry per CDR3 protein. Of 390,000 or so distinct CDR3 sequences in the sample, around 24% were seen once. Study-level results: Seemingly distinctive of ankylosing spondylitis blood was a TCR beta motif formed by eight highly homologous variants.

Turning to this clonotype: No antigen is known for it.

This receptor was identified in a male donor with ankylosing spondylitis. The sequencing sample was made of blood, either unsorted or a sorted T cell fraction (not recorded which).

The DNA for the CDR3 is TGTGCCAGCAGCCTTGACAGGGACTATGGCTACACCTTC. As protein: CASSLDRDYGYTF. V is TRBV6-1 and J is TRBJ1-2; 7 bases are a match to TRBD1. CDR1 and CDR2 from the germline V gene are MNHNS and SASEGT. The CDR3 is made up of 13 amino acids. Trimming took 6 bases from V and 3 from J; bases not matched to a gene: 4.